This T cell receptor (beta chain) was found in a study of response to subunit inactivated influenza vaccine. Whole-study results and caveats: Authors suggested that a seasonal influenza vaccination recruits few new T cells each time.

The V and J ends lost 2 bases and 4 bases, in that order; junction bases with no gene match: 5. Per germline, CDR1 MNHEY and CDR2 SVGAGI. The CDR3 covers 15 residues. TCRdb itself ran the RT-PCR reads through MiXCR, one entry per CDR3 protein. The table lists some 540,000 distinct CDR3 sequences, approximately 20% of them singletons. In regard to this clonotype: Its target is unknown.

The same specimen was also included in a second study, on T cells expressing NK-cell markers. That report notes: The authors generated TCR beta cDNA through 5'RACE template switching with UMIs. In several donors, dominant CD3+CD56+NKG2C+ clones formed roughly 1.0-8% of CD8+ cells. In a few donors, dominant clonotypes made up roughly 28.3-65% of CD3+CD56-NKG2C+ cells.

The chain recombines TRBV6-5 with TRBJ1-2; 9 bases line up with TRBD1. The sequence came from a man in his fifties who received an inactivated influenza vaccine. The sample consisted of CD4+ T cells sorted from PBMCs, taken 12 days after vaccination. The CDR3 coding sequence is TGTGCCAGCAGTTACCAACCGGGACAGGGCTATGGCTACACCTTC. This translates into CASSYQPGQGYGYTF.